What follows describes a single T cell receptor (beta chain). Its antigen remains unidentified. Libraries were prepared by immunoSEQ multiplex PCR; TCRdb keeps only in-frame clonotypes and omits some of them. The data show some 120,000 clones, about 92% seen once. This specimen comes from a study of graft-versus-host responses after intestinal transplantation. Overall study: Transplants given to recipients were multivisceral, liver-intestinal, or isolated intestinal. Broader study findings: Clonal ratios of graft-versus-host to host-versus-graft in allografts were high for patients exhibiting graft-donor T cell macrochimerism. Maximum circulating GvH clone levels tracked with early post-transplant HvG decreases. Ileal or blood samples showed some GvH clones first, and such clones were also found in recipient marrow.

Trimming shortened V by 0 bases and J by 5 bases, and 9 bases separated the two germline ends. The germline V gene encodes CDR1 SGHRS and CDR2 YFSETQ. The CDR3 loop spans 14 amino acids. The receptor comes from a human donor who was the organ donor for an intestinal transplant. The input for sequencing was unstimulated CD8+ T cells sorted from spleen or lymph node cells, taken before transplant. The chain has TRBV5-1 and TRBJ2-1; D is undetermined. CDR3 DNA: TGCGCCAGCAGCTTGGACGGAACCCACAATGAGCAGTTCTTC. This translates into CASSLDGTHNEQFF.